A selection of T cell receptor beta chains follows, all from one sample in a study of graft-versus-host responses after intestinal transplantation. Their recognized antigens are unknown. Profiled with immunoSEQ multiplex PCR; TCRdb holds only in-frame clones, not every one. The data show tens of thousands of clones, roughly 90% seen once. The starting material was unstimulated CD8+ T cells sorted from spleen or lymph node cells, obtained before intestinal transplant. Source of these receptors: a human donor who received an intestinal transplant. The CDR3 runs from the conserved cysteine through the conserved F or W. The D gene is left open where the match is weak. Clone size is not always given. Where it is, it says once, few, many or a class for expanded clones.

-	TRBD1	TRBV6-5	TRBJ1-1	TGTGCCAGCAGTTACGCAGCGACGACAGGGGACACTGAAGCTTTCTTT	CASSYAATTGDTEAFF
-	TRBD2	TRBV7-6	TRBJ2-2	TGTGCCAGCAGTCTAGAAGTAGGGCGGGAGGGCAACACCGGGGAGCTGTTTTTT	CASSLEVGREGNTGELFF
few	-	TRBV7-2	TRBJ2-7	TGTGCCAGCAGCTTAGGAGAATCCTACGAGCAGTACTTC	CASSLGESYEQYF
-	TRBD2	TRBV28	TRBJ2-1	TGTGCCAGCAGTTTATTCCGCACTAGCGGGAGGGCGTTTAATGAGCAGTTCTTC	CASSLFRTSGRAFNEQFF
-	-	TRBV7-3	TRBJ2-1	TGTGCCAGCAGCTTAACGCTGGAGTCCTACAATGAGCAGTTCTTC	CASSLTLESYNEQFF
-	-	TRBV18	TRBJ2-7	TGTGCCAGCTCACTGGATCACAGTGCCGCGCCCTACGAGCAGTACTTC	CASSLDHSAAPYEQYF
-	-	TRBV4-1	TRBJ2-1	TGCGCCAGCAGCCCTAGGGCAGGGGGGACCGCGTGGGACAATGAGCAGTTCTTC	CASSPRAGGTAWDNEQFF
-	-	TRBV4-1	TRBJ1-5	TGCGCCAGCAGCCGAGGACAGATCTATCGCAATCAGCCCCAGCATTTT	CASSRGQIYRNQPQHF
-	TRBD1	TRBV27	TRBJ2-7	TGTGCCAGCAGTTCCTATCTTACAGGGGGCGCCCACGAGCAGTACTTC	CASSSYLTGGAHEQYF
-	TRBD2	TRBV9	TRBJ2-1	TGTGCCAGCAGCCCCCATTCGGGACTAGCGGGCAATGAGCAGTTCTTC	CASSPHSGLAGNEQFF
-	-	TRBV7-9	TRBJ1-2	TGTGCCAGCAGCTTCCCTCGCTCCCGCGTGGCGGGAAACTATGGCTACACCTTC	CASSFPRSRVAGNYGYTF
-	TRBD1	TRBV12-5	TRBJ2-5	TGTGCTAGTGGTCAGACCTCTAAGACAGGGTGGGGATTGGAGACCCAGTACTTC	CASGQTSKTGWGLETQYF
once	-	TRBV19	TRBJ1-1	TGTGCCAGTAGTATCCAAACAGGGATCGCTGAAGCTTTCTTT	CASSIQTGIAEAFF
-	TRBD1	TRBV4-1	TRBJ2-1	TGCGCCAGCAGCCAGTGGACAGGTAGGAGCTATGAGCAGTTCTTC	CASSQWTGRSYEQFF
-	-	TRBV7-9	TRBJ1-6	TGTGCCAGCAGCTTACCAGGGGTAGGCTCACCCCTCCACTTT	CASSLPGVGSPLHF